The entry below gives a single T cell receptor (beta chain) sequence along with its context. The entry originates in a study of shared clonotypes between healthy human individuals. This CDR3 is built from 16 residues. V lost 11 bases, J lost 16 bases, and 26 bases stayed unmatched. Per the germline V gene, CDR1 is ENHRY and CDR2 is SYGVKD. All donors qualified as healthy HIV-negative adults and had experienced no recent acute infections or vaccinations. An assay was performed, and its level was deep. Per the original data handling: ImmunoSEQ junction-only sequences lacked quality scores, so their filtering differed. Here immunoSEQ multiplex PCR was the method, and the copy in TCRdb shows in-frame clones only, minus some. V and J calls and clone size come straight from that table; D and trimming were deduced from the DNA. The sample contains some 2,400,000 clones, approximately 96% of which appear only once.

J is TRBJ2-1 and V is TRBV10-3; 10 bases are a match to TRBD2. The source is a man in his late teens or twenties in good health. Sample: naive CD4+ T cells sorted from blood. Subset defined: CD45RA+ positively selected. The CDR3 DNA reads as TGTGCCGGTGGTGGGGACAGGTCACTAGCGGGGTATACTCAATTCTTC. This gives the protein CAGGGDRSLAGYTQFF.